The T cell receptor (beta chain) under discussion was sequenced for a study of cytomegalovirus exposure and HLA in healthy donors. Study-wide results and caveats: Researchers catalogued some 160 TCR beta chains as cytomegalovirus-associated. Available immune exposure information covered CMV serostatus only. Sequencing artifact likely explains a cluster of highly shared sequence variants. In a later analysis, productive TCRs from donors in an Asian-associated ancestry cluster reportedly carried fewer N-insertions than the cohort mean.

This clone occurred once. The antigen remains unidentified. The V gene's germline CDR1 is SGDLS and CDR2 YYNGEE. Between the trimmed V and J ends, which lost 4 bases and 5 bases, there was a span of 18 bases. The CDR3 loop spans 16 amino acids. Researchers ran the PCR with 60 Vbeta and 13 Jbeta primers. The repertoire was sequenced with immunoSEQ multiplex PCR; TCRdb's copy has only in-frame clones and lacks some. The sample contains 280,000 or so clones, about 90% of which appear only once. Source material: PBMCs. The sequence derives from a young woman in good health and CMV-seronegative. V is TRBV9 and J is TRBJ2-2, with a weak D call TRBD2 (6 bases). CDR3 coding DNA: TGTGCCAGCAGCCCCCCCCGCGGGGTGCAGACCGGGGAGCTGTTTTTT. This gives the protein CASSPPRGVQTGELFF.